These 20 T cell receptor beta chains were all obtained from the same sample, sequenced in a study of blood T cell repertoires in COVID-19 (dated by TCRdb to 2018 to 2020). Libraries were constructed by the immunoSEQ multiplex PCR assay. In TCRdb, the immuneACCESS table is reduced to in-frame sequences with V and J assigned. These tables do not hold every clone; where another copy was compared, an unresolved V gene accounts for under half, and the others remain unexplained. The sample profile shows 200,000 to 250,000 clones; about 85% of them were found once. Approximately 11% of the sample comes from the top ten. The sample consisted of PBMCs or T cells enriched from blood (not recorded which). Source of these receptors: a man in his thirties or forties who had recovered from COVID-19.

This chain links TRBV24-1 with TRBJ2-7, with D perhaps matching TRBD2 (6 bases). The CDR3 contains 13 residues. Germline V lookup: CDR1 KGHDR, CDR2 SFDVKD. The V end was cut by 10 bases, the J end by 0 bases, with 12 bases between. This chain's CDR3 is CATRDGLSYEQYF. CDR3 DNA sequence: TGTGCCACGCGGGACGGCCTCTCCTACGAGCAGTACTTC.

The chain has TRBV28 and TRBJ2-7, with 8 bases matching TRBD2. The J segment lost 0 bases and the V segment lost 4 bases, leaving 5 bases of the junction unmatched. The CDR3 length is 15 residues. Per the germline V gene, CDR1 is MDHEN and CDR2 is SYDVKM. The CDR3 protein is CASSSHGGASYEQYF. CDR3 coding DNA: TGTGCCAGCAGTTCTCACGGGGGGGCCTCCTACGAGCAGTACTTC. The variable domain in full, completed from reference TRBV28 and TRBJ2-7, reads DVKVTQSSRYLVKRTGEKVFLECVQDMDHENMFWYRQDPGLGLRLIYFSYDVKMKEKGDIPEGYSVSREKKERFSLILESASTNQTSMYLCASSSHGGASYEQYFGPGTRLTVT.

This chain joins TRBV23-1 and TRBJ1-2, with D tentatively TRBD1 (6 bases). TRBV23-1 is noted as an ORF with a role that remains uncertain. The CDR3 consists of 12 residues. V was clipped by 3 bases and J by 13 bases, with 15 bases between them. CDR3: CASSHPAGDGTF. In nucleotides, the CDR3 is TGCGCCAGCAGTCACCCCGCAGGGGACGGCACCTTC.

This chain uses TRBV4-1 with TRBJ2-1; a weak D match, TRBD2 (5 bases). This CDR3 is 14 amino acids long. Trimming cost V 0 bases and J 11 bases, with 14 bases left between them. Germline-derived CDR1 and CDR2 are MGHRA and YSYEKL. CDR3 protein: CASSQEEEVGKQFF. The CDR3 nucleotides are TGCGCCAGCAGCCAAGAAGAGGAGGTAGGCAAGCAGTTCTTC.

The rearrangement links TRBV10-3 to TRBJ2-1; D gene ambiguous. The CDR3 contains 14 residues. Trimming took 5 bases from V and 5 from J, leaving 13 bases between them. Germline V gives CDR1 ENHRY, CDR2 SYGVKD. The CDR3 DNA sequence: TGTGCCATCAGTCTTGGTACGGTAGACAATGAGCAGTTCTTC. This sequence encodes CAISLGTVDNEQFF.

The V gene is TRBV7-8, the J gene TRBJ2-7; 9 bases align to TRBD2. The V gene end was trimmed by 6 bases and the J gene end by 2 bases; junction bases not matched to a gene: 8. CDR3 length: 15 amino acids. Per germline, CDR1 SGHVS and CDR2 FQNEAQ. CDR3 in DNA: TGTGCCAGCAGAGATAGCGGGAGAAGCCCCTACGAGCAGTACTTC. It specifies CASRDSGRSPYEQYF.

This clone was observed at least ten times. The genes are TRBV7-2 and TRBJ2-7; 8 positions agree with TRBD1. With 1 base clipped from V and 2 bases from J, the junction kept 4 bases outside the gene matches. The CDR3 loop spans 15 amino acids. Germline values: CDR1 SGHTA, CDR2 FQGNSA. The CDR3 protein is CASSLVGTGPYEQYF. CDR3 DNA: TGTGCCAGCAGCTTAGTGGGGACAGGTCCCTACGAGCAGTACTTC.

This chain's CDR3 is CAISVLAGFNTGELFF. CDR3 nucleotides: TGTGCCATCAGTGTGTTAGCGGGATTTAACACCGGGGAGCTGTTTTTT. The chain couples TRBV10-3 to TRBJ2-2; 8 nucleotides align to TRBD2. The CDR3 extends over 16 amino acids. CDR1 and CDR2 (germline): ENHRY, SYGVKD. V was pared by 4 bases and J by 2 bases, with 6 bases of the junction left unmatched.

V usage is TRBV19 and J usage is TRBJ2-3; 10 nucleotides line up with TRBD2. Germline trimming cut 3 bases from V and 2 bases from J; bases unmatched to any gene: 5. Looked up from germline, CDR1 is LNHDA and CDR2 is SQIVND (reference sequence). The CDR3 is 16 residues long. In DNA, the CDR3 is TGTGCCAGTAGTATGGGTAGCGGGAGGACCACAGATACGCAGTATTTT. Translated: CASSMGSGRTTDTQYF. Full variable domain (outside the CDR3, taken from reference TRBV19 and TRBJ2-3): DGGITQSPKYLFRKEGQNVTLSCEQNLNHDAMYWYRQDPGQGLRLIYYSQIVNDFQKGDIAEGYSVSREKKESFPLTVTSAQKNPTAFYLCASSMGSGRTTDTQYFGPGTRLTVL.

In DNA form, the CDR3 reads TGCAGTTCCAGAAGTAATGAAAAACTGTTTTTT. Translated: CSSRSNEKLFF. The chain links TRBV20-1 to TRBJ1-4; D gene uncertain. The CDR3 is 11 amino acids. V lost 8 bases, J lost 4 bases, and 8 bases lay in between. The germline V gene encodes CDR1 DFQATT and CDR2 SNEGSKA (reference sequence).

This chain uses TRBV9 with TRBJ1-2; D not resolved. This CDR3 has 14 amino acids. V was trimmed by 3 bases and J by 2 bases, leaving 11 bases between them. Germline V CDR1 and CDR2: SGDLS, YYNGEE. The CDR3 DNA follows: TGTGCCAGCAGCGGAAACAGAGAAAACTATGGCTACACCTTC. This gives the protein CASSGNRENYGYTF.

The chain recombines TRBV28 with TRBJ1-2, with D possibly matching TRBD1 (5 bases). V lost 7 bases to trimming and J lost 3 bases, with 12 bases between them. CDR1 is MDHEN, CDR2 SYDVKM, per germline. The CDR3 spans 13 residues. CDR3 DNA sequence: TGTGCCAGCATCGACAGTAATTACTATGGCTACACCTTC. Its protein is CASIDSNYYGYTF.

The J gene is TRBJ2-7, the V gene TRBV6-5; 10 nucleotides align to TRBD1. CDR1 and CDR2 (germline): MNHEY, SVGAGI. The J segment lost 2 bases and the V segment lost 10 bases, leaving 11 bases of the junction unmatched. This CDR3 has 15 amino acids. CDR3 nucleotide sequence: TGTGCCACATTACCTCGGACAGGGGGTACCTACGAGCAGTACTTC. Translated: CATLPRTGGTYEQYF.

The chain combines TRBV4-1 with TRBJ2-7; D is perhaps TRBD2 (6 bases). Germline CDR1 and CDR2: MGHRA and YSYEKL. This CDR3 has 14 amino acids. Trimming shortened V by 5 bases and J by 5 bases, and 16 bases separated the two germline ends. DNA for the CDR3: TGCGCCAGCAGCACATCGGGACTCCAGGACGAGCAGTACTTC. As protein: CASSTSGLQDEQYF.

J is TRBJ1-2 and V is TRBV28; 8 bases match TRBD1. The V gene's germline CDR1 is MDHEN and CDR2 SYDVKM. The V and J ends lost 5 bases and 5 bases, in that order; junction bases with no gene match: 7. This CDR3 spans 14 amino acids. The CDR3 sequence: CASSTTGGSYGYTF. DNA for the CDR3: TGTGCCAGCAGTACTACAGGGGGGTCATATGGCTACACCTTC.

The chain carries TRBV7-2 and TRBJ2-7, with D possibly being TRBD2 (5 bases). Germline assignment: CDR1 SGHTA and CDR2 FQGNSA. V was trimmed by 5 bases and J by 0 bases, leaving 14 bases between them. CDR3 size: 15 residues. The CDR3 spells CASSLGEGSSYEQYF. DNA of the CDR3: TGTGCCAGCAGCCTAGGCGAGGGTAGCTCCTACGAGCAGTACTTC. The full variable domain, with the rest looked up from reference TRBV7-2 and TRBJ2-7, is GAGVSQSPSNKVTEKGKDVELRCDPISGHTALYWYRQSLGQGLEFLIYFQGNSAPDKSGLPSDRFSAERTGGSVSTLTIQRTQQEDSAVYLCASSLGEGSSYEQYFGPGTRLTVT.

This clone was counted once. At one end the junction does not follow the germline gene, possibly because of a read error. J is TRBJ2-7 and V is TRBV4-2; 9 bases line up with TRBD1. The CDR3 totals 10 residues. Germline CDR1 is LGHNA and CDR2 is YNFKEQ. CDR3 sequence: CASSRGTGRF. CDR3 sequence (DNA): TGTGCCAGCAGCCGAGGGACAGGGAGGTTC.

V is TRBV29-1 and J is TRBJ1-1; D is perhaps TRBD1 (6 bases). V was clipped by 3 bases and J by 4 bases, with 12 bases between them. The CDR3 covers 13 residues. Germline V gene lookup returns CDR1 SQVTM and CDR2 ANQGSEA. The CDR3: CSVEGGLGTEAFF. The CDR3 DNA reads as TGCAGCGTTGAGGGGGGGCTGGGCACTGAAGCTTTCTTT.

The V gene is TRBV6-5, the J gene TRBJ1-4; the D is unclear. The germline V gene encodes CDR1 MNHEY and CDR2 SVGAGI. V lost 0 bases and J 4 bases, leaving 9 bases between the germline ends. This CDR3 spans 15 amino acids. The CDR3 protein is CASSYSQQINEKLFF. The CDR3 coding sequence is TGTGCCAGCAGTTACTCGCAACAGATTAATGAAAAACTGTTTTTT.

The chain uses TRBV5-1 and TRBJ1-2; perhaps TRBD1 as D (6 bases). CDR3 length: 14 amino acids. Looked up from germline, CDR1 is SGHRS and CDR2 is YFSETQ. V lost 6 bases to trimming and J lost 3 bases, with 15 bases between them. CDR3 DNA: TGCGCCAGCAACCTACAGGGCAGAGACTATGGCTACACCTTC. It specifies CASNLQGRDYGYTF.